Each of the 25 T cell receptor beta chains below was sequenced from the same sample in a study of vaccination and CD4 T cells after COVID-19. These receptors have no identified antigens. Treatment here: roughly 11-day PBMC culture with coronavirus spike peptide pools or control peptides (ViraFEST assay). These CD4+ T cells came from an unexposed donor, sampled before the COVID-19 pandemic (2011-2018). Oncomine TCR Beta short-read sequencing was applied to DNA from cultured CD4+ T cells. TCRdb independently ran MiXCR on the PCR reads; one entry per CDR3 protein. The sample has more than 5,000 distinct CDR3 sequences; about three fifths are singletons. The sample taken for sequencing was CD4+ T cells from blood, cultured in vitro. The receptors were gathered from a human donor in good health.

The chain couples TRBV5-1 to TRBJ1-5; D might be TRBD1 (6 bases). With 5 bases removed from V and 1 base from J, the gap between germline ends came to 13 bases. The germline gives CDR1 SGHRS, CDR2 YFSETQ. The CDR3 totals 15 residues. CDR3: CASRLGQSSNQPQHF. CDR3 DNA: TGCGCCAGCAGACTAGGACAGTCGAGCAATCAGCCCCAGCATTTT.

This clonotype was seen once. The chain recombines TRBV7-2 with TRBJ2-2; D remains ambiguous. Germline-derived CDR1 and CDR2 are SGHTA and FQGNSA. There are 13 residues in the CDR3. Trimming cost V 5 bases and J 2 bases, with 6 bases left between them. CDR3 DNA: TGTGCCAGCAGCCCTATTAACACCGGGGAGCTGTTTTTT. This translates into CASSPINTGELFF.

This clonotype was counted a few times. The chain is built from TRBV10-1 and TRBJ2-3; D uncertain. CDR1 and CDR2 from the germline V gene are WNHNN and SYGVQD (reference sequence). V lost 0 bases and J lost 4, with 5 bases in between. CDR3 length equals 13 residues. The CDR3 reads CASSESVADTQYF. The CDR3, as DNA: TGCGCCAGCAGTGAGTCGGTAGCAGATACGCAGTATTTT.

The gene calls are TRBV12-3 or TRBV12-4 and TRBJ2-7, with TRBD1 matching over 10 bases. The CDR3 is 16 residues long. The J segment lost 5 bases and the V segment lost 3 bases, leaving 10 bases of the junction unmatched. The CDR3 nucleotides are TGTGCCAGCAGTTTGGACCGGGACAGGGGTTTCAACGAGCAGTACTTC. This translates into CASSLDRDRGFNEQYF.

CDR3 sequence reads: CASSSKRQLEITDTQYF. In DNA form, the CDR3 reads TGTGCCAGCAGTTCCAAACGGCAGCTCGAGATTACAGATACGCAGTATTTT. The rearrangement links TRBV6-2 or TRBV6-3 to TRBJ2-3, with D uncertain. From germline, CDR1 is MNHEY and CDR2 SVGEGT. V was shortened by 4 bases and J by 3 bases, with 20 bases between the two germline ends. CDR3 length: 17 residues.

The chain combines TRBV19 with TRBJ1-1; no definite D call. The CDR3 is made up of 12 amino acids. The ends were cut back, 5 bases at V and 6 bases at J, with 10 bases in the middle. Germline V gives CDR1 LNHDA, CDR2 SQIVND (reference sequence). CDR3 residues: CASSWGGPEAFF. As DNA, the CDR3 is TGTGCCAGTAGTTGGGGTGGCCCTGAAGCTTTCTTT.

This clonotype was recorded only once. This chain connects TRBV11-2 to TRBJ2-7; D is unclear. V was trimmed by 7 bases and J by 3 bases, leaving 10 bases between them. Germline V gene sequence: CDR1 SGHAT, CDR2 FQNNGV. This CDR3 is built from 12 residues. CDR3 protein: CASKGRDYEQYF. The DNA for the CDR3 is TGTGCCAGCAAAGGCAGAGACTACGAGCAGTACTTC.

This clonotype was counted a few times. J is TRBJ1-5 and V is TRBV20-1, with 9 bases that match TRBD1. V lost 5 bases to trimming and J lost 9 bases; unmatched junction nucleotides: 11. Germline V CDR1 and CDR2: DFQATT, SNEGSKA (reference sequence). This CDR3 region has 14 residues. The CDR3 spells CSARRDRVDVPQHF. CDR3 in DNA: TGCAGTGCTCGACGGGACAGGGTCGATGTGCCCCAGCATTTT.

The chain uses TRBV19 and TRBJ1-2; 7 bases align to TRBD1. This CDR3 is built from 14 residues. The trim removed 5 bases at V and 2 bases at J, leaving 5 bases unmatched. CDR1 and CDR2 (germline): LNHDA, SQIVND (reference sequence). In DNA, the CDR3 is TGTGCCAGTAGTCCACGGACAGGAAACTATGGCTACACCTTC. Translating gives CASSPRTGNYGYTF.

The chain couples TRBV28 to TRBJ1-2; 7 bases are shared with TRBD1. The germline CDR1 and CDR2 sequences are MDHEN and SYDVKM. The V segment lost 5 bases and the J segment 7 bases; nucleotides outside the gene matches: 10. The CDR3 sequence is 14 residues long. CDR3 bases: TGTGCCAGCAGTAACGGACAGGTGGGAATTGGCTACACCTTC. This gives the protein CASSNGQVGIGYTF.

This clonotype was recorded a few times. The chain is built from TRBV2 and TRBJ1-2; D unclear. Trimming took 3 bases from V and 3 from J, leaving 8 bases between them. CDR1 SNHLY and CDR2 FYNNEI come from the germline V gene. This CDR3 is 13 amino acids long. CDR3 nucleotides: TGTGCCAGCAGTGATCGGGTTGACTATGGCTACACCTTC. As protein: CASSDRVDYGYTF.

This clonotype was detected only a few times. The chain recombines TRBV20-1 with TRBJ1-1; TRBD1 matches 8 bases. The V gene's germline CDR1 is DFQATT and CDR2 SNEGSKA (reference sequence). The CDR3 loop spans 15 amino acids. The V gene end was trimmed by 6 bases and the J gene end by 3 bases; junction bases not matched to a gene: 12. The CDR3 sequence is CSAFPDRGLYTEAFF. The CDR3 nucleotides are TGCAGTGCCTTCCCTGACAGGGGCCTGTACACTGAAGCTTTCTTT.

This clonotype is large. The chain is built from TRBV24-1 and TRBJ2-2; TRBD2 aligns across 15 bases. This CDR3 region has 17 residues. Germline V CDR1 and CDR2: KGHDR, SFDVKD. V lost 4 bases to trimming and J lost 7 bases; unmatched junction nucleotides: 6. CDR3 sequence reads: CATSDRGLAGGYGELFF. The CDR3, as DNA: TGTGCCACCAGTGACCGCGGACTAGCGGGGGGGTACGGGGAGCTGTTTTTT.

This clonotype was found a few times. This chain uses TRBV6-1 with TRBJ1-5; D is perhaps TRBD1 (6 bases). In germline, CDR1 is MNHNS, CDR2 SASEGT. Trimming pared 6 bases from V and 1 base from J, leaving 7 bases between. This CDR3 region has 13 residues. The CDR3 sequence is CASRTGSNQPQHF. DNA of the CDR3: TGTGCCAGCAGGACAGGAAGCAATCAGCCCCAGCATTTT.

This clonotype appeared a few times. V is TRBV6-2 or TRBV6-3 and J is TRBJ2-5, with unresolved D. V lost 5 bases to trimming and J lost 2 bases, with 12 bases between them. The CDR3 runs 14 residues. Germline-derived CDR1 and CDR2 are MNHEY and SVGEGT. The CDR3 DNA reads TGTGCCAGCAGTGCCAGTGGGGTACAAGAGACCCAGTACTTC. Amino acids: CASSASGVQETQYF.

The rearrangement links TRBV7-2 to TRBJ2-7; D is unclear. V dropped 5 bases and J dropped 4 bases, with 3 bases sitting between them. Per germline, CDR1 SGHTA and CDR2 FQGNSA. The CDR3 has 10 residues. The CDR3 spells CASSHYEQYF. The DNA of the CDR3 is TGTGCCAGCAGCCATTACGAGCAGTACTTC.

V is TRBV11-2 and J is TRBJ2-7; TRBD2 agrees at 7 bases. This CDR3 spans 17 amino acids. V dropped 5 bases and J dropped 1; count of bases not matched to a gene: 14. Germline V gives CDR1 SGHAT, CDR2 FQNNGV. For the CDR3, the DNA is TGTGCCAGCAGCGCCTACCCTGGGGGGGGATCGTCCTACGAGCAGTACTTC. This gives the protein CASSAYPGGGSSYEQYF.

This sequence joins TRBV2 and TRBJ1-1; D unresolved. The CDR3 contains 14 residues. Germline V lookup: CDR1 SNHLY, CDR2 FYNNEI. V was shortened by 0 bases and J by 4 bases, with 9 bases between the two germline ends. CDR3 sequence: CASSEAGWGTEAFF. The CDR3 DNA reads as TGTGCCAGCAGTGAAGCGGGGTGGGGCACTGAAGCTTTCTTT. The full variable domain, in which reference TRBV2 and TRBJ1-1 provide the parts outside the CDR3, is EPEVTQTPSHQVTQMGQEVILRCVPISNHLYFYWYRQILGQKVEFLVSFYNNEISEKSEIFDDQFSVERPDGSNFTLKIRSTKLEDSAMYFCASSEAGWGTEAFFGQGTRLTVV.

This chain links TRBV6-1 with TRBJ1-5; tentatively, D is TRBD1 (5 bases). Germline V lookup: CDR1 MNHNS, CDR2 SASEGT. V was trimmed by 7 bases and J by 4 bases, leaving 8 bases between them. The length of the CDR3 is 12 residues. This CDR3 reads CASNRGNQPQHF. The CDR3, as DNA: TGTGCCAGCAATAGGGGAAATCAGCCCCAGCATTTT.

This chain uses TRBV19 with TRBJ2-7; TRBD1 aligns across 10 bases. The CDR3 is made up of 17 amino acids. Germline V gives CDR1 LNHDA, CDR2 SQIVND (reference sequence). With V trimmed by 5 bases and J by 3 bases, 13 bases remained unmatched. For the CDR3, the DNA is TGTGCCAGTAGTGGGACAGGGGCTGTCAACATCTTCTACGAGCAGTACTTC. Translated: CASSGTGAVNIFYEQYF.

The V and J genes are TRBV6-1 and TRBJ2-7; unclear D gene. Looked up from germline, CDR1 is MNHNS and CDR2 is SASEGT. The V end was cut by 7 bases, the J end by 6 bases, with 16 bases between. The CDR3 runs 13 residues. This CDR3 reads CASTPRGGFEQYF. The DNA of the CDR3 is TGTGCCAGCACCCCCCGAGGTGGTTTCGAGCAGTACTTC.

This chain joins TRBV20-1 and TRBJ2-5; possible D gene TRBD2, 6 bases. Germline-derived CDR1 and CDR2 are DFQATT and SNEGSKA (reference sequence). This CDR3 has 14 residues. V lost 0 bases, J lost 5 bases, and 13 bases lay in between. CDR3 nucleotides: TGCAGTGCTAGAGATTTTGGGGGGTTGGAGACCCAGTACTTC. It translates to CSARDFGGLETQYF.

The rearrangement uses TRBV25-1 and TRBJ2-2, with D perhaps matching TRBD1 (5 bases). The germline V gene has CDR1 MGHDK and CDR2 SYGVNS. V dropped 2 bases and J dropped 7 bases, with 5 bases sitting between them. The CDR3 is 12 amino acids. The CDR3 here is CASSERGGELFF. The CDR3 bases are TGTGCCAGCAGTGAAAGGGGCGGGGAGCTGTTTTTT.

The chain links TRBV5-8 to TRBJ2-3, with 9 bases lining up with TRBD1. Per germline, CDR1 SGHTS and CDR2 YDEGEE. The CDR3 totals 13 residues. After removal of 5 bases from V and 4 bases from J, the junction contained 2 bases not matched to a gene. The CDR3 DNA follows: TGTGCCAGCAGGGGACAGGGATCAGATACGCAGTATTTT. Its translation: CASRGQGSDTQYF.

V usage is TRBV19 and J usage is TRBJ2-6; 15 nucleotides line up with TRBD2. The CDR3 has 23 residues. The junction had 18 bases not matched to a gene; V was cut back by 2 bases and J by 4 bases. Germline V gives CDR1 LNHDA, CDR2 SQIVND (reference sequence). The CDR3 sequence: CASSITWGTSGGPGFAGANVLTF. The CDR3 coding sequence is TGTGCCAGTAGTATAACGTGGGGGACTAGCGGGGGGCCTGGGTTTGCGGGGGCCAACGTCCTGACTTTC.